The clone carrying this T cell receptor (beta chain) occurred a few times. The target antigen is unknown. TCRdb itself ran the PCR reads through MiXCR, one entry per CDR3 protein. The data hold some 33,000 distinct CDR3 sequences, with 36% observed a single time. This specimen belongs to a study of vaccination and CD4 T cells after COVID-19. Study-wide context: PCR on nasal swabs identified SARS-CoV-2 in convalescent patients, of whom under ten were mild and one severe. The convalescents were made up of six males and four females, two of whom were Hispanic. Investigators took post-vaccine samples a median about 65 days after dose two, within a range of 14 to 241. Regarding the study as a whole: From about 20 to 38, the median of SARS-CoV-2-reactive clonotypes rose without reaching significance.

V was clipped by 1 base and J by 0 bases; unmatched bases: 12. This CDR3 has 20 residues. The germline V gene encodes CDR1 SGHTA and CDR2 FQGNSA. Stated time point: late sampling 161 to 241 days after vaccination in a few convalescent patients. This sample comprised CD4+ T cells from blood, obtained about 7 months after SARS-CoV-2 vaccination. This receptor was identified in a human donor who had recovered from COVID-19. The chain couples TRBV7-2 to TRBJ2-3; 11 bases are a match to TRBD2. CDR3 region: CASSLVRLAGFPPSTDTQYF. DNA for the CDR3: TGTGCCAGCAGCTTAGTTCGACTAGCGGGGTTCCCCCCTAGCACAGATACGCAGTATTTT.